This passage covers 9 T cell receptor beta chains from one sample sequenced in a study of cytomegalovirus exposure and HLA in healthy donors. Use of 60 Vbeta and 13 Jbeta primers characterized the PCR. Measured with immunoSEQ multiplex PCR; TCRdb has only the in-frame clones, and not every one. The sample has fewer than 200,000 clones, almost 85% seen once. Material: PBMCs. These receptors all stem from a woman in her 50s in good health and CMV-seronegative.

This clone has a handful of counts. The same CDR3 can be traced to other DNA sequences in this sample. CDR3 residues: CASSESRQGLGYTF. The DNA for the CDR3 is TGCGCCAGCAGTGAGTCGAGGCAGGGTTTGGGCTACACCTTC. The rearrangement uses TRBV10-2 and TRBJ1-2, with D possibly matching TRBD1 (5 bases). CDR1 and CDR2 from the germline V gene are WSHSY and SAAADI. The CDR3 is made up of 14 amino acids. V dropped 0 bases and J dropped 8 bases, with 13 bases sitting between them.

In its sample, this clone was seen once. The rearrangement joins TRBV27 to TRBJ2-7; 7 positions match TRBD1. The ends lost 6 bases at V and 0 bases at J; junction bases unmatched: 5. Germline CDR1 and CDR2: MNHEY and SMNVEV (reference sequence). This CDR3 comprises 14 residues. The CDR3 reads CASRAGTASYEQYF. CDR3 DNA sequence: TGTGCCAGCAGAGCCGGGACAGCCTCCTACGAGCAGTACTTC.

The V and J genes are TRBV28 and TRBJ1-5; 8 nucleotides align to TRBD1. The V and J ends lost 7 bases and 9 bases, in that order; junction bases with no gene match: 11. Per the germline V gene, CDR1 is MDHEN and CDR2 is SYDVKM. CDR3 length equals 14 residues. The CDR3 loop reads CASIRGQASGPQHF. The CDR3 bases are TGTGCCAGCATCAGGGGACAGGCCTCAGGGCCCCAGCATTTT.

V and J are TRBV7-3 and TRBJ2-7; maybe TRBD2 (6 bases). Germline V lookup: CDR1 SGHTA, CDR2 FQGTGA. The V end was cut by 3 bases, the J end by 2 bases, with 20 bases between. This CDR3 spans 17 amino acids. The CDR3 loop reads CASSLGPGTRLPYEQYF. DNA of the CDR3: TGTGCCAGCAGCTTGGGACCTGGGACTCGGCTGCCCTACGAGCAGTACTTC. Drawing the rest from reference TRBV7-3 and TRBJ2-7, the complete variable domain is GAGVSQTPSNKVTEKGKYVELRCDPISGHTALYWYRQSLGQGPEFLIYFQGTGAADDSGLPNDRFFAVRPEGSVSTLKIQRTERGDSAVYLCASSLGPGTRLPYEQYFGPGTRLTVT.

The chain uses TRBV19 and TRBJ1-5; D is unclear. The CDR3 is 14 residues long. Germline CDR1 and CDR2: LNHDA and SQIVND (reference sequence). V dropped 6 bases and J dropped 2 bases, with 11 bases sitting between them. CDR3 amino acids: CASSVDGGNQPQHF. CDR3 coding DNA: TGTGCCAGTAGCGTCGACGGGGGCAATCAGCCCCAGCATTTT.

V usage is TRBV11-3 and J usage is TRBJ2-1; TRBD1 matches at 10 bases. The CDR3 spans 15 residues. After removal of 3 bases from V and 6 bases from J, the junction contained 5 bases not matched to a gene. The V gene's germline CDR1 is SGHNT and CDR2 YENEEA. Here the CDR3 DNA reads TGTGCCAGCAGCTTCGCCGGGACAGGGGCCAATGAGCAGTTCTTC. Its translation is CASSFAGTGANEQFF. Together with reference TRBV11-3 and TRBJ2-1, the CDR3 gives the full variable domain: EAGVVQSPRYKIIEKKQPVAFWCNPISGHNTLYWYLQNLGQGPELLIRYENEEAVDDSQLPKDRFSAERLKGVDSTLKIQPAELGDSAVYLCASSFAGTGANEQFFGPGTRLTVL.

The gene calls are TRBV19 and TRBJ1-5; D is undetermined. The CDR3 contains 15 residues. Germline V CDR1 and CDR2: LNHDA, SQIVND (reference sequence). V dropped 4 bases and J dropped 0 bases, with 10 bases sitting between them. CDR3 amino acids: CASSNPGDSNQPQHF. CDR3 DNA sequence: TGTGCCAGTAGTAACCCCGGAGATAGCAATCAGCCCCAGCATTTT.

A single count supports this clone. V is TRBV9 and J is TRBJ2-7; maybe TRBD2 (6 bases). The CDR3 has 16 amino acids. The germline V and J ends were trimmed by 4 bases and 0 bases, with 17 bases remaining between them. The germline V gene has CDR1 SGDLS and CDR2 YYNGEE. The CDR3 nucleotides are TGTGCCAGCAGCCGACTAGGAACCCTCAGCTCCTACGAGCAGTACTTC. The encoded protein is CASSRLGTLSSYEQYF.

The chain has TRBV27 and TRBJ2-5; 8 bases fit TRBD2. This CDR3 spans 16 amino acids. The germline gives CDR1 MNHEY, CDR2 SMNVEV (reference sequence). V lost 0 bases, J lost 5 bases, and 8 bases stayed unmatched. The CDR3 DNA is TGTGCCAGCAGTTTATCGTCGGGGGGGCCGGATGAGACCCAGTACTTC. Translating it yields CASSLSSGGPDETQYF.